This record concerns one T cell receptor (beta chain) sequence. Its antigen is as yet unknown. The sample originates from a study of T-cell memory formation after mild COVID-19. Germline CDR1 reads SGHDT; CDR2 reads YYEEEE. V was pared by 0 bases and J by 2 bases, with 9 bases between. This CDR3 spans 15 amino acids. Broader study findings: Mainly in CM and EM were contracting CD4+ clones; CD8+ were in EMRA.

TCRdb reprocessed the 5' RACE reads via MiXCR and lists one record per CDR3 protein. The sample yields more than 75,000 distinct CDR3 sequences, more than 20% seen once. The sample was PBMCs or a T cell subset sorted from them (not recorded which). The sequence was obtained from a man younger than 30 who had mild COVID-19 (a few samples of this study predate the infection). Cell type and time point are not known. This sequence joins TRBV5-6 and TRBJ1-5; D is unclear. CDR3 region: CASSLAPGGNQPQHF. CDR3 sequence (DNA): TGTGCCAGCAGCTTGGCGCCAGGAGGCAATCAGCCCCAGCATTTT.